The 21 T cell receptor beta chains below were found in one sample sequenced in a study of regulatory T cells in long-lasting Graves disease. In building TCR beta libraries, iRepertoire HTBI primers were used together with Arm-PCR of CDR3 regions. MiXCR, run by TCRdb on the multiplex PCR reads, gives a single entry per CDR3 protein. This sample has about 540,000 distinct CDR3 sequences, with 13% found just once. Time point given: newly diagnosed GD, antithyroid drugs for less than 3 months. The TCR library used RNA extracted from PBMCs. The same data also went into a second study, on T cells in Graves' hyperthyroidism and ophthalmopathy.

Sequencing used peripheral blood mononuclear cells (PBMCs), obtained at new diagnosis, from a patient treated with antithyroid drugs. The receptors stem from a man aged 25-40 years with Graves disease.

This clonotype was counted ten times or more. The chain couples TRBV27 to TRBJ2-7; D not resolved. Germline V gene lookup returns CDR1 MNHEY and CDR2 SMNVEV (reference sequence). Trimming took off 4 bases at V and 2 bases at J, with 3 bases between the two ends. The CDR3 totals 11 residues. The CDR3 nucleotides read TGTGCCAGCAGTTGTCCCTACGAGCAGTACTTC. Translation gives CASSCPYEQYF.

Many counts were recorded for this clonotype. This chain joins TRBV6-6 and TRBJ1-4; D not resolved. Germline V gene data show CDR1 as MNHNY and CDR2 as SVGAGI (reference sequence). Trimming cost V 0 bases and J 3 bases, with 17 bases left between them. CDR3 length: 18 amino acids. The CDR3: CASSYSIGQAPSNEKLFF. CDR3 sequence (DNA): TGTGCCAGCAGTTACTCGATCGGTCAAGCACCTTCTAATGAAAAACTGTTTTTT.

This clonotype occurred many times. The chain uses TRBV7-2 and TRBJ2-3, with D maybe TRBD2 (6 bases). Per germline, CDR1 SGHTA and CDR2 FQGNSA. CDR3 length: 14 amino acids. V gave up 1 base and J gave up 5 bases, with 10 bases separating them. The chain's CDR3 is CASSLDGTQDTQYF. The DNA of the CDR3 is TGTGCCAGCAGCTTAGATGGGACTCAAGATACGCAGTATTTT.

The chain is built from TRBV5-1 and TRBJ1-4; D remains unclear. The CDR3 length is 13 residues. The germline V gene has CDR1 SGHRS and CDR2 YFSETQ. Trimming removed 2 bases from V and 4 bases from J, with 6 bases in between. For the CDR3, the DNA is TGCGCCAGCAGCTTCAACCTTAATGAAAAACTGTTTTTT. Translating it yields CASSFNLNEKLFF.

As regards this clonotype: Being one base from a much bigger clone, this may be a read error. The chain combines TRBV5-1 with TRBJ2-3; D perhaps matches TRBD2 (6 bases). Germline assignment: CDR1 SGHRS and CDR2 YFSETQ. The CDR3 covers 15 residues. The CDR3 spells CASSPTRGNTDTQYF. DNA of the CDR3: TGTGCCAGCAGCCCGACGCGGGGTAACACAGATACGCAGTATTTT.

The V and J genes are TRBV12-3 or TRBV12-4 and TRBJ2-1; D is unresolved. Trimming removed 1 base from V and 15 bases from J, with 16 bases in between. This CDR3 spans 13 amino acids. CDR3 coding DNA: TGTGCCAGCAGTTTAGTCGGTCCTAGAGGCATGTTCTTC. Its protein product is CASSLVGPRGMFF.

Worth noting for this clonotype: A far larger clone is a single base away, which makes a read error likely. The V and J genes are TRBV2 and TRBJ2-7; the match to TRBD1 covers 8 bases. The CDR3 runs 13 residues. V lost 7 bases to trimming and J lost 6 bases; unmatched junction nucleotides: 8. Germline CDR1 and CDR2: SNHLY and FYNNEI. The CDR3 nucleotides are TGTGCCAGCAACAGGGACAGGTCCGTCGAGCAGTACTTC. This translates into CASNRDRSVEQYF.

This clonotype occurred many times. The chain recombines TRBV24-1 with TRBJ2-1; 15 bases match TRBD2. After removal of 4 bases from V and 7 bases from J, the junction contained 4 bases not matched to a gene. Germline V CDR1 and CDR2: KGHDR, SFDVKD. The CDR3 is 16 residues long. CDR3: CATSDPGLAGGNEQFF. Here the CDR3 DNA reads TGTGCCACCAGTGACCCGGGACTAGCGGGAGGAAATGAGCAGTTCTTC.

In its sample, this clonotype was seen many times. This rearrangement joins TRBV30 to TRBJ2-5, with D perhaps matching TRBD1 (6 bases). Trimming removed 1 base from V and 5 bases from J, with 14 bases in between. This CDR3 region has 14 residues. Germline CDR1 is GTSNPN and CDR2 is SVGIG (reference sequence). The DNA for the CDR3 is TGTGCCTGGAGTGGCCAGGGGAATTGGGAGACCCAGTACTTC. Protein product: CAWSGQGNWETQYF.

This clonotype was counted ten times or more. This chain joins TRBV29-1 and TRBJ2-2, with TRBD2 matching 9 bases. Germline CDR1 and CDR2: SQVTM and ANQGSEA. V was pared by 4 bases and J by 5 bases, with 5 bases of the junction left unmatched. The CDR3 totals 14 residues. The CDR3 loop reads CSVGLAEGTGELFF. CDR3 bases: TGCAGCGTTGGACTAGCGGAGGGAACCGGGGAGCTGTTTTTT.

With regard to this clonotype: A much larger clone lies one base from this, so it may be a read error. As DNA, the CDR3 is TGCGCCGGCAGCTTGGAGGGACAGAGCTATGGCTACACCTTC. Encoded protein: CAGSLEGQSYGYTF. V gene TRBV5-1 combines with J gene TRBJ1-2; 7 bases fit TRBD1. The germline gives CDR1 SGHRS, CDR2 YFSETQ. This CDR3 has 14 amino acids.

The chain combines TRBV20-1 with TRBJ2-7, with 7 bases matching TRBD2. Germline CDR1 reads DFQATT; CDR2 reads SNEGSKA (reference sequence). The CDR3 sequence is 13 residues long. V was pared by 3 bases and J by 1 base, with 3 bases of the junction left unmatched. In nucleotides, the CDR3 is TGCAGTGCTAGGCGGGGGATTTCCTACGAGCAGTACTTC. Encoded protein: CSARRGISYEQYF.

The table lists this clonotype with a few counts. This chain joins TRBV2 and TRBJ2-1; D may be TRBD2 (5 bases). The germline V gene has CDR1 SNHLY and CDR2 FYNNEI. The V end was cut by 4 bases, the J end by 8 bases, with 18 bases between. The CDR3 has 15 amino acids. CDR3 bases: TGTGCCAGCAGTGTAACGGCCAGGAACGGGGATGAGCAGTTCTTC. The encoded protein is CASSVTARNGDEQFF.

This clonotype was seen many times. V gene TRBV29-1 combines with J gene TRBJ1-1; 9 bases map to TRBD1. The V gene's germline CDR1 is SQVTM and CDR2 ANQGSEA. This CDR3 contains 13 residues. J gave up 6 bases and V 7 bases, and 9 bases lay outside the gene matches. The CDR3 bases are TGCAGCGCTAAGACAGGGGGTGCCTCTGAAGCTTTCTTT. Its protein is CSAKTGGASEAFF.

This clonotype was counted ten times or more. The chain uses TRBV20-1 and TRBJ1-1; no firm D call. There are 14 residues in the CDR3. Germline-derived CDR1 and CDR2 are DFQATT and SNEGSKA (reference sequence). The germline V and J ends were trimmed by 4 bases and 0 bases, with 12 bases remaining between them. DNA of the CDR3: TGCAGTGCTATTCCGGGCTCCATGAACACTGAAGCTTTCTTT. Protein sequence: CSAIPGSMNTEAFF.

This clonotype was seen at least ten times. The rearrangement uses TRBV5-1 and TRBJ1-2, with unresolved D. Germline lookup yields CDR1 SGHRS and CDR2 YFSETQ. V was shortened by 4 bases and J by 0 bases, with 13 bases between the two germline ends. The CDR3 consists of 15 residues. In nucleotides, the CDR3 is TGCGCCAGCAGCCCGCGACGTTCTCCTAACTATGGCTACACCTTC. The encoded protein is CASSPRRSPNYGYTF. The full variable domain, completed using reference TRBV5-1 and TRBJ1-2, is KAGVTQTPRYLIKTRGQQVTLSCSPISGHRSVSWYQQTPGQGLQFLFEYFSETQRNKGNFPGRFSGRQFSNSRSEMNVSTLELGDSALYLCASSPRRSPNYGYTFGSGTRLTVV.

This sequence joins TRBV20-1 and TRBJ2-5; the D gene is possibly TRBD1 (6 bases). The V gene's germline CDR1 is DFQATT and CDR2 SNEGSKA (reference sequence). The CDR3 is 15 residues long. The V end was cut by 1 base, the J end by 4 bases, with 16 bases between. CDR3: CSARGGRGEGETQYF. CDR3 coding DNA: TGCAGTGCTAGAGGTGGCAGGGGAGAGGGAGAGACCCAGTACTTC.

The V call is TRBV10-1, the J call TRBJ2-3; 7 bases align to TRBD1. The germline V gene encodes CDR1 WNHNN and CDR2 SYGVQD (reference sequence). Trimming took 3 bases from V and 0 from J; bases not matched to a gene: 3. CDR3 length equals 15 residues. In DNA form, the CDR3 reads TGCGCCAGCAGTGAAGACAGGGATAGCACAGATACGCAGTATTTT. It translates to CASSEDRDSTDTQYF.

This clonotype was seen many times. The chain employs TRBV2 and TRBJ2-1; D possibly corresponds to TRBD1 (5 bases). CDR1 is SNHLY and CDR2 is FYNNEI in the germline V gene. The CDR3 runs 12 residues. Trimming took 0 bases from V and 11 from J, leaving 8 bases between them. In nucleotides, the CDR3 is TGTGCCAGCAGTGAAGCAGGGGTAAAGCAGTTCTTC. It yields the protein CASSEAGVKQFF.

This clonotype showed up many times. This chain joins TRBV20-1 and TRBJ2-5, with 16 bases fitting TRBD2. V lost 0 bases, J lost 0 bases, and 4 bases stayed unmatched. Germline V gives CDR1 DFQATT, CDR2 SNEGSKA (reference sequence). This CDR3 region has 18 residues. CDR3 amino acids: CSARDLGLAGGYQETQYF. DNA of the CDR3: TGCAGTGCTAGAGACCTGGGACTAGCGGGAGGGTACCAAGAGACCCAGTACTTC.

The chain couples TRBV7-9 to TRBJ2-7, with 13 bases that match TRBD2. The CDR3 has 15 amino acids. Germline lookup yields CDR1 SEHNR and CDR2 FQNEAQ (reference sequence). V dropped 5 bases and J dropped 5; count of bases not matched to a gene: 6. This CDR3 reads CASSPGTSGTHEQYF. CDR3 nucleotides: TGTGCCAGCAGCCCGGGGACTAGCGGGACCCACGAGCAGTACTTC.